The clone carrying this TCR beta chain came up many times. Its specificity is not known. The data are from a study of Graves' ophthalmopathy and Graves' hyperthyroidism. Study outcomes and limitations: Appearing in blood as well were most expanded thyroid clonotypes above 0.001 frequency.

Germline CDR1 and CDR2: SQVTM and ANQGSEA. Trimming took 3 bases from V and 6 from J, leaving 20 bases between them. This CDR3 has 15 amino acids. For repertoire sequencing, the TCR beta CDR3 regions were amplified from RNA transcripts. First-round RT-PCR used HTBI primers; second-round multiplex PCR followed. TCRdb passed the multiplex PCR reads through MiXCR, listing each CDR3 protein once. Of more than 1,000,000 distinct CDR3 sequences in the sample, 36% were seen once. Only newly diagnosed hyperthyroidism patients aged 18 to 65, with under 2 months' duration, were enrolled. Clinical symptoms, serum thyroxine, TRAb, thyroid ultrasound and orbital computed tomography determined diagnosis.

The specimen was peripheral blood or thyroid tissue (not recorded which). This receptor was taken from an adult man with Graves' hyperthyroidism. The V gene is TRBV29-1, the J gene TRBJ1-1; D uncertain. CDR3 sequence reads: CSVDGLEGRLAEAFF. CDR3 bases: TGCAGCGTTGACGGGTTGGAGGGTAGGTTGGCTGAAGCTTTCTTT. The complete variable domain, with remaining parts taken from reference TRBV29-1 and TRBJ1-1, reads SAVISQKPSRDICQRGTSLTIQCQVDSQVTMMFWYRQQPGQSLTLIATANQGSEATYESGFVIDKFPISRPNLTFSTLTVSNMSPEDSSIYLCSVDGLEGRLAEAFFGQGTRLTVV.